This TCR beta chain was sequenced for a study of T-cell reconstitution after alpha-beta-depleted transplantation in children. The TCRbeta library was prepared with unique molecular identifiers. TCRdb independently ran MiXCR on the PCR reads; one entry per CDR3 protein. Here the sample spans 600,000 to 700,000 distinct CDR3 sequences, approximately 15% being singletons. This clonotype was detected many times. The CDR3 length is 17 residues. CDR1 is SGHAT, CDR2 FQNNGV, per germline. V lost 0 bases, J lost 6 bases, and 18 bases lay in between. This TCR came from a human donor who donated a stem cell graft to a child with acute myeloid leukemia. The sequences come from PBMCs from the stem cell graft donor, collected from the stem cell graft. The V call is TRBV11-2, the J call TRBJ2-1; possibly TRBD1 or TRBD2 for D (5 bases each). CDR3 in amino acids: CASSLERRARQGNEQFF. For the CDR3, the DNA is TGTGCCAGCAGCTTAGAACGGCGGGCCCGGCAGGGCAATGAGCAGTTCTTC.